This paragraph covers one T cell receptor beta chain sequence. Profiling relied on immunoSEQ multiplex PCR, and the TCRdb table lists in-frame clones only, not all of them. The repertoire holds roughly 100,000 clones, approximately 94% seen once, with 2% to 2.5% in the top ten. The sample originates from a study of OX40 agonist ivuxolimab in advanced cancers. Germline V gives CDR1 MDHEN, CDR2 SYDVKM. The V end lost 5 bases, the J end lost 3 bases, and 17 bases lay between the germline ends. The CDR3 sequence is 16 residues long. The TCR sequence derives from an adult with an advanced solid tumor such as melanoma, head and neck, liver or kidney cancer. Source: CD4+ or CD8+ T cells sorted from blood, taken in a trial of the OX40 agonist ivuxolimab. The chain has TRBV28 and TRBJ1-3; D may be TRBD1 (6 bases). DNA for the CDR3: TGTGCCAGCAGTGAAAACCGGGACAAGCTTGGAAACACCATATATTTT. Amino acid sequence: CASSENRDKLGNTIYF.